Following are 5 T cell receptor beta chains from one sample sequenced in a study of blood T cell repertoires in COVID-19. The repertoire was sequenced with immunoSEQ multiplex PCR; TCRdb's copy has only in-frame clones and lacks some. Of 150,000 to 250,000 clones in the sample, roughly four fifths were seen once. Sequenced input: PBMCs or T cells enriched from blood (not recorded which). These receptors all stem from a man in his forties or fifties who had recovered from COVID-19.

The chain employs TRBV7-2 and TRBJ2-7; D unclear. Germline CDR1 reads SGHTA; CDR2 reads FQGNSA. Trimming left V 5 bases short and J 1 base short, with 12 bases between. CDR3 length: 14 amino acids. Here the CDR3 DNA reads TGTGCCAGCAGCCCCGGCGGTACGTCCTACGAGCAGTACGTC. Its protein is CASSPGGTSYEQYV.

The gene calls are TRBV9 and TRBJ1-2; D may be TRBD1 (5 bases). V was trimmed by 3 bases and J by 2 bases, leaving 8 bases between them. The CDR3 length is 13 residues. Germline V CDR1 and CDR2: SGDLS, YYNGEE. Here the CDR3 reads CASSAQGNYGYTF. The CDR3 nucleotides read TGTGCCAGCAGCGCCCAGGGAAACTATGGCTACACCTTC. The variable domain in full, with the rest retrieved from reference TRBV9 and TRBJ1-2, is DSGVTQTPKHLITATGQRVTLRCSPRSGDLSVYWYQQSLDQGLQFLIQYYNGEERAKGNILERFSAQQFPDLHSELNLSSLELGDSALYFCASSAQGNYGYTFGSGTRLTVV.

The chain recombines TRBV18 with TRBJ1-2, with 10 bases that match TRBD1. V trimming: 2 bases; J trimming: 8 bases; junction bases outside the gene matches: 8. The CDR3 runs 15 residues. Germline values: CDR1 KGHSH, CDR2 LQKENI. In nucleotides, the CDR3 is TGTGCCAGCTCACCAGAGGGACAGGGGCTCTCGGGCTACACCTTC. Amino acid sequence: CASSPEGQGLSGYTF.

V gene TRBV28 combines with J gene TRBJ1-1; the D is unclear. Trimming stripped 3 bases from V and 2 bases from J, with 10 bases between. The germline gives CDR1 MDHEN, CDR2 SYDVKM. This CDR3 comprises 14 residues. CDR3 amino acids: CASSLWRYNTEAFF. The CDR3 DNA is TGTGCCAGCAGTTTGTGGCGGTACAACACTGAAGCTTTCTTT. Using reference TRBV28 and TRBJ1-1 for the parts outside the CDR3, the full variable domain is DVKVTQSSRYLVKRTGEKVFLECVQDMDHENMFWYRQDPGLGLRLIYFSYDVKMKEKGDIPEGYSVSREKKERFSLILESASTNQTSMYLCASSLWRYNTEAFFGQGTRLTVV.

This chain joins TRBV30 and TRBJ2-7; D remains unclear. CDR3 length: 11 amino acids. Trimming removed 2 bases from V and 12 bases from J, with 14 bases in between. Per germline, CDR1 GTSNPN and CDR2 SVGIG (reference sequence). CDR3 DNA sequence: TGTGCCTGGAGTCTGGCGGATTCCTTGTACGTC. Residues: CAWSLADSLYV.